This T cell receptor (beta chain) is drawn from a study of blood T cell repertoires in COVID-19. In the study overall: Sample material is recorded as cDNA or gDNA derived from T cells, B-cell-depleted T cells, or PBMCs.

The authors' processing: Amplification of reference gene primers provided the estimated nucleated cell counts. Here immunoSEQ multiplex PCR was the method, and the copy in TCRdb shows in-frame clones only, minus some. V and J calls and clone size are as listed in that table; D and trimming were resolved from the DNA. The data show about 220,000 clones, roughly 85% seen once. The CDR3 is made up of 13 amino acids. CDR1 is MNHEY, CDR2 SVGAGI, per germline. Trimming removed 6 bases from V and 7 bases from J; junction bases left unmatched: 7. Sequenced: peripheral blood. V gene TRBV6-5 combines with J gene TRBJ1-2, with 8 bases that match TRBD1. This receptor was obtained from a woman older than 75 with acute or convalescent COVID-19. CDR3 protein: CASSAAGGPGYTF. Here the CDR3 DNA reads TGTGCCAGCAGCGCGGCAGGGGGCCCTGGCTACACCTTC.